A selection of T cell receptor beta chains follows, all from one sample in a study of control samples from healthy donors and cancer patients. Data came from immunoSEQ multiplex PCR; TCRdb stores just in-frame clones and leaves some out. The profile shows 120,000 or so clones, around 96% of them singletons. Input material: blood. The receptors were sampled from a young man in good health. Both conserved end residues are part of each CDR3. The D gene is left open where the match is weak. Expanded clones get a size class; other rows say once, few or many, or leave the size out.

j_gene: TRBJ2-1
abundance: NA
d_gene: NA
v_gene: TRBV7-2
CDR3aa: CASSLVMGRSRNEQFF
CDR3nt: TGTGCCAGCAGCTTAGTAATGGGCAGGTCCAGGAATGAGCAGTTCTTC

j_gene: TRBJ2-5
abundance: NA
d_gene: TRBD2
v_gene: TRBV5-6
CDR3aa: CASNLFGTSGGKQETQYF
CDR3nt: TGTGCCAGCAACCTTTTTGGGACTAGCGGGGGGAAACAAGAGACCCAGTACTTC

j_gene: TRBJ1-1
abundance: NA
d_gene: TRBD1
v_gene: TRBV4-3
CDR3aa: CASSQETGEYTEAFF
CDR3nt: TGCGCCAGCAGCCAAGAGACAGGGGAGTACACTGAAGCTTTCTTT

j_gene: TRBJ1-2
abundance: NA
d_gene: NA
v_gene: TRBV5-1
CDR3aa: CASSLGGQPSVGGYTF
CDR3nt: TGCGCCAGCAGCTTGGGAGGGCAGCCTTCGGTCGGGGGCTACACCTTC

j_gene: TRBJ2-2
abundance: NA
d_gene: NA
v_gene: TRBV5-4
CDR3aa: CASSLGRGTTGELFF
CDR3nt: TGTGCCAGCAGCTTGGGCCGCGGGACCACCGGGGAGCTGTTTTTT

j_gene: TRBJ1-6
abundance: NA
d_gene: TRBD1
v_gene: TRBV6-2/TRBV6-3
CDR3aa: CASSSMGQGGSPLHF
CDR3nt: TGTGCCAGCAGTTCTATGGGACAGGGAGGTTCACCCCTCCACTTT

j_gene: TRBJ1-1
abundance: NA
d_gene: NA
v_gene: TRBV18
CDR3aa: CASSPSPGRNTEAFF
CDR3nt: TGTGCCAGCTCACCAAGTCCAGGAAGGAACACTGAAGCTTTCTTT

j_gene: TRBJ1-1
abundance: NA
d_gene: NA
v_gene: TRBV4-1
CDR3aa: CASSQAGRRNTEAFF
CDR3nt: TGCGCCAGCAGCCAAGCCGGACGGAGGAACACTGAAGCTTTCTTT

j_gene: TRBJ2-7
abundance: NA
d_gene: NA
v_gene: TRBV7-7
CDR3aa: CASSSGPATTSEQYF
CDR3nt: TGTGCTAGCAGCTCCGGTCCCGCTACTACCTCTGAGCAGTACTTC

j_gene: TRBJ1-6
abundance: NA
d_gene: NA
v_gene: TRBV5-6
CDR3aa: CASSWSPGNSYNSPLHF
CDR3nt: TGTGCCAGCAGCTGGTCACCAGGCAACTCCTATAATTCACCCCTCCACTTT

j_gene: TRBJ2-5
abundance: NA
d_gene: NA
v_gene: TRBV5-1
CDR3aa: CASGTGGEETQYF
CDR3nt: TGCGCCAGCGGCACCGGGGGTGAAGAGACCCAGTACTTC

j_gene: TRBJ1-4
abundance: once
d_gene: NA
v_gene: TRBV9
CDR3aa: CASSPGNRGPFTEKLFF
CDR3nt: TGTGCCAGCAGCCCCGGCAACCGGGGACCGTTTACTGAAAAACTGTTTTTT

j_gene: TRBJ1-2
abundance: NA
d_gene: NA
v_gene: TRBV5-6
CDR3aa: CASSFNTDYFYGYTF
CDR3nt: TGTGCCAGCAGCTTCAACACGGACTATTTCTATGGCTACACCTTC

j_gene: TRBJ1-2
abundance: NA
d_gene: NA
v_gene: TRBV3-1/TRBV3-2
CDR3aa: CASSQGQSHGYTF
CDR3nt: TGTGCCAGCAGCCAAGGACAGAGTCATGGCTACACCTTC

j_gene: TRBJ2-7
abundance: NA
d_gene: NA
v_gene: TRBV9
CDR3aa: CASSVEPGAPYEQYF
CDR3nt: TGTGCCAGCAGCGTAGAACCGGGGGCTCCCTACGAGCAGTACTTC

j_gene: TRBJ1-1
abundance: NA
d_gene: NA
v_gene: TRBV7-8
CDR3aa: CASSLDRTMNTEAFF
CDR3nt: TGTGCCAGCAGCTTGGACAGAACCATGAACACTGAAGCTTTCTTT

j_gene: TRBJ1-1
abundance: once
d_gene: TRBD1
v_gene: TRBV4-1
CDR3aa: CASSRITGQLGNTEAFF
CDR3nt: TGCGCCAGCAGCCGCATAACGGGACAGCTGGGGAACACTGAAGCTTTCTTT